What follows describes a single T cell receptor (beta chain). Produced via immunoSEQ multiplex PCR; TCRdb's table is partial and in-frame only. This table has a few million clones, approximately 92% appearing once. The data were obtained in a study of shared clonotypes between healthy human individuals. Sequencing was done on a sample of naive CD4+ T cells sorted from blood. Subset denoted: CD45RA+ positively selected. The source of this sequence is a man younger than 30 in good health.

The CDR3 region is CASSKQGARETQYF. The CDR3 DNA follows: TGTGCCAGCAGCAAACAGGGGGCGCGAGAGACCCAGTACTTC. The chain combines TRBV9 with TRBJ2-5; 9 bases line up with TRBD1. The length of the CDR3 is 14 residues. V lost 4 bases and J lost 4; bases outside the gene matches: 5. Germline V gene sequence: CDR1 SGDLS, CDR2 YYNGEE.